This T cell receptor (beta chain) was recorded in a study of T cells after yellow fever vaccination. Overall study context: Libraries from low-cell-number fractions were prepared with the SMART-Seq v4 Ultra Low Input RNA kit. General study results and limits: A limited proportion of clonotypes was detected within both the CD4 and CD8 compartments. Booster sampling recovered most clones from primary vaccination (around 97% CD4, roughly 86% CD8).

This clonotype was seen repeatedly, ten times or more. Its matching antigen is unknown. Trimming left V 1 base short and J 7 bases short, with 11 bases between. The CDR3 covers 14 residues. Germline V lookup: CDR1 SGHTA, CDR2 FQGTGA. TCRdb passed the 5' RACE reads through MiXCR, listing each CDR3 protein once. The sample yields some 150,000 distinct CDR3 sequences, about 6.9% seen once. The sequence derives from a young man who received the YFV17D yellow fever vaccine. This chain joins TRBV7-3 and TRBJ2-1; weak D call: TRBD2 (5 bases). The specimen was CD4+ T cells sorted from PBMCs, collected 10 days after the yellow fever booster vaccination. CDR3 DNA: TGTGCCAGCAGCTTAAACCTCGGGATTAATGAGCAGTTCTTC. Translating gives CASSLNLGINEQFF. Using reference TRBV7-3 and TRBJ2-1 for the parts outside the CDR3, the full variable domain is GAGVSQTPSNKVTEKGKYVELRCDPISGHTALYWYRQSLGQGPEFLIYFQGTGAADDSGLPNDRFFAVRPEGSVSTLKIQRTERGDSAVYLCASSLNLGINEQFFGPGTRLTVL.